The 5 T cell receptor beta chains below come from one sample, sequenced in a study of T cells in Graves' hyperthyroidism and ophthalmopathy. There were TCR beta CDR3 regions amplified from RNA transcripts. The HTBI primer set served for first-round RT-PCR of the TCR CDR3. TCRdb fed the multiplex PCR reads into MiXCR, producing one record per CDR3 protein. This sample has about 760,000 distinct CDR3 sequences, with approximately 40% found just once. Input material: blood. These receptors came from a woman between 40 and 50 years old with Graves' hyperthyroidism.

J is TRBJ2-3 and V is TRBV5-1, with TRBD2 as a possible D gene (7 bases). Trimming pared 4 bases from V and 2 bases from J, leaving 11 bases between. CDR1 and CDR2 from the germline V gene are SGHRS and YFSETQ. The CDR3 is 14 residues long. The chain's CDR3 is CASSKGGVTDTQYF. The CDR3 nucleotides read TGCGCCAGCAGCAAAGGGGGGGTCACAGATACGCAGTATTTT.

This clonotype was observed a handful of times. The chain joins TRBV20-1 to TRBJ2-7; a possible D gene is TRBD1 (6 bases). Trimming stripped 7 bases from V and 0 bases from J, with 19 bases between. The germline V gene has CDR1 DFQATT and CDR2 SNEGSKA (reference sequence). The CDR3 runs 15 residues. CDR3 residues: CSVNPGRGSSYEQYF. CDR3 bases: TGCAGTGTCAATCCGGGAAGGGGGAGCTCCTACGAGCAGTACTTC.

The chain combines TRBV7-2 with TRBJ1-2, with 8 bases fitting TRBD1. The length of the CDR3 is 14 residues. Trimming removed 0 bases from V and 8 bases from J; junction bases left unmatched: 5. Germline-derived CDR1 and CDR2 are SGHTA and FQGNSA. The CDR3 here is CASSLAHRGSGYTF. The DNA for the CDR3 is TGTGCCAGCAGCTTAGCACACAGGGGGAGCGGCTACACCTTC. Looking up the rest from reference TRBV7-2 and TRBJ1-2 gives the full variable domain: GAGVSQSPSNKVTEKGKDVELRCDPISGHTALYWYRQSLGQGLEFLIYFQGNSAPDKSGLPSDRFSAERTGGSVSTLTIQRTQQEDSAVYLCASSLAHRGSGYTFGSGTRLTVV.

Only one count was recorded for this clonotype. The chain joins TRBV15 to TRBJ2-5; D possibly matches TRBD1 or TRBD2 (5 bases each). Germline loops: CDR1 LNHNV, CDR2 YYDKDF (reference sequence). Trimming shortened V by 3 bases and J by 7 bases, and 24 bases separated the two germline ends. The CDR3 runs 17 residues. The CDR3 is CATSSPDPGTTQWTQYF. The CDR3 nucleotides are TGTGCCACCAGCAGCCCGGACCCGGGGACCACCCAGTGGACCCAGTACTTC.

The CDR3 reads CASSQGEAEFYGYTF. The CDR3 coding sequence is TGCGCCAGCAGCCAAGGGGAGGCGGAATTTTATGGCTACACCTTC. The chain couples TRBV4-1 to TRBJ1-2; D gene ambiguous. CDR1 is MGHRA and CDR2 is YSYEKL in the germline V gene. The CDR3 is made up of 15 amino acids. The V gene lost 1 base and the J gene lost 5 bases, with 14 bases spanning the gap.